This T cell receptor beta chain originates from a study of blood T cell repertoires in COVID-19. About the study: The analysed material was cDNA or gDNA that came from T cells, B-cell-depleted T cells, or PBMCs.

V dropped 0 bases and J dropped 1 base, with 6 bases sitting between them. The CDR3 contains 15 residues. Germline CDR1 is MNHEY and CDR2 is SVGAGI. Clinical history as reported by participants underpinned cohort assignment. This clone was observed a few times. Profiled with immunoSEQ multiplex PCR; TCRdb holds only in-frame clones, not every one. The sample lists 200,000 or so clones, roughly 80% occurring once. The receptor's source is a man aged 35 to 55 who had recovered from COVID-19. The chain uses TRBV6-5 and TRBJ2-2; D is undetermined. The specimen was PBMCs or T cells enriched from blood (not recorded which). DNA of the CDR3: TGTGCCAGCAGTTACTCATTCCTGAACACCGGGGAGCTGTTTTTT. Amino acids: CASSYSFLNTGELFF.